Each of the 3 T cell receptor beta chains below was sequenced from the same sample in a study of coeliac disease. Here immunoSEQ multiplex PCR was the method, and the copy in TCRdb shows in-frame clones only, minus some. The sample yields 2,000 to 2,500 clones, about 70% seen once. Input material: lymphocytes from the gut lamina propria. All receptors derive from a human donor without celiac disease.

The chain uses TRBV19 and TRBJ2-2; 14 bases fit TRBD2. This CDR3 region has 17 residues. CDR1 and CDR2 from the germline V gene are LNHDA and SQIVND (reference sequence). V was pared by 7 bases and J by 3 bases, with 7 bases of the junction left unmatched. The CDR3 protein is CASTPRTSGRYTGELFF. CDR3 nucleotide sequence: TGTGCCAGTACCCCGAGGACTAGCGGGAGGTACACCGGGGAGCTGTTTTTT.

This chain joins TRBV30 and TRBJ2-7, with TRBD1 matching over 10 bases. V shed 6 bases and J 3 bases; nucleotides not matched to a gene: 11. The germline gives CDR1 GTSNPN, CDR2 SVGIG (reference sequence). The CDR3 sequence is 15 residues long. The CDR3 loop is CACAPGTGVLYEQYF. CDR3 coding DNA: TGTGCCTGCGCCCCCGGGACAGGGGTACTCTACGAGCAGTACTTC.

The V gene is TRBV11-2, the J gene TRBJ2-3, with 9 bases identical to TRBD1. This CDR3 region has 17 residues. The germline CDR1 and CDR2 sequences are SGHAT and FQNNGV. The V segment lost 1 base and the J segment 4 bases; nucleotides outside the gene matches: 9. DNA of the CDR3: TGTGCCAGCAGCTTAGGAGGGACAGGGAGTTTTGCAGATACGCAGTATTTT. This sequence encodes CASSLGGTGSFADTQYF.